Below are 14 T cell receptor beta chains sequenced from a single sample in a study of T cells in localized non-small cell lung cancer. The method was immunoSEQ multiplex PCR; TCRdb's version includes in-frame clones alone and lacks a portion of them. The table lists 50,000 to 75,000 clones, roughly 90% of them singletons, with 22% in the top ten. The specimen was peripheral blood, collected before any cancer treatment. These receptors were obtained from a man between 40 and 70 years old with stage I squamous cell lung carcinoma.

V and J are TRBV18 and TRBJ2-6; D uncertain. CDR3 length: 15 residues. Germline values: CDR1 KGHSH, CDR2 LQKENI. Trimming removed 3 bases from V and 0 bases from J, with 6 bases in between. The CDR3 protein is CASSPSASGANVLTF. The CDR3 coding sequence is TGTGCCAGCTCACCCTCCGCCTCTGGGGCCAACGTCCTGACTTTC.

This rearrangement joins TRBV5-1 to TRBJ2-5; a weak D match, TRBD2 (5 bases). The CDR3 is 16 residues long. The V end lost 4 bases, the J end lost 5 bases, and 21 bases lay between the germline ends. Germline CDR1 reads SGHRS; CDR2 reads YFSETQ. The CDR3 DNA sequence: TGCGCCAGCAGCCCGGCGATAGCGAACCGTGGGGAGACCCAGTACTTC. This encodes CASSPAIANRGETQYF.

The chain has TRBV7-2 and TRBJ2-7; D ambiguous. CDR1 and CDR2 from the germline V gene are SGHTA and FQGNSA. Trimming cost V 5 bases and J 5 bases, with 13 bases left between them. There are 13 residues in the CDR3. CDR3 bases: TGTGCCAGCAGCCCTGACCAGGTCCACGAGCAGTACTTC. Protein sequence: CASSPDQVHEQYF.

V and J are TRBV29-1 and TRBJ1-1; D is uncertain. V dropped 4 bases and J dropped 3 bases, with 12 bases sitting between them. This CDR3 comprises 13 residues. CDR1 is SQVTM and CDR2 is ANQGSEA in the germline V gene. CDR3 coding DNA: TGCAGCGTTGCGCCGGGCGGTGACACTGAAGCTTTCTTT. Translated, it gives CSVAPGGDTEAFF.

This rearrangement joins TRBV6-1 to TRBJ1-5; D is unresolved. The germline CDR1 and CDR2 sequences are MNHNS and SASEGT. V lost 4 bases and J 5 bases, leaving 3 bases between the germline ends. The CDR3 spans 11 residues. The CDR3, as DNA: TGTGCCAGCAGTGCGTATCAGCCCCAGCATTTT. Protein product: CASSAYQPQHF.

V usage is TRBV4-2 and J usage is TRBJ2-3, with D hard to call. Germline CDR1 reads LGHNA; CDR2 reads YNFKEQ. The V gene lost 4 bases and the J gene lost 5 bases, with 10 bases spanning the gap. This CDR3 has 13 residues. The chain's CDR3 is CASSPRHVDTQYF. Written as DNA, the CDR3 is TGTGCCAGCAGCCCCCGCCACGTAGATACGCAGTATTTT.

The chain is built from TRBV7-9 and TRBJ2-7; 11 bases align to TRBD1. This CDR3 is built from 16 residues. Germline CDR1 is SEHNR and CDR2 is FQNEAQ (reference sequence). With V trimmed by 4 bases and J by 3 bases, 8 bases remained unmatched. This CDR3 is CASSSGTGGILYEQYF. DNA for the CDR3: TGTGCCAGCAGCTCCGGGACAGGGGGTATTCTCTACGAGCAGTACTTC.

The chain carries TRBV7-3 and TRBJ2-1; the D gene is possibly TRBD2 (5 bases). The V gene's germline CDR1 is SGHTA and CDR2 FQGTGA. The V end lost 5 bases, the J end lost 0 bases, and 11 bases lay between the germline ends. This CDR3 is built from 15 residues. The CDR3 sequence: CASSATSNSYNEQFF. The CDR3 DNA reads TGTGCCAGCAGCGCCACTAGTAACTCCTACAATGAGCAGTTCTTC.

The rearrangement links TRBV18 to TRBJ1-3; D gene unclear. V was cut by 0 bases and J by 0 bases, with 9 bases left in between. This CDR3 region has 16 residues. Germline V CDR1 and CDR2: KGHSH, LQKENI. The chain's CDR3 is CASSPPGASSGNTIYF. DNA of the CDR3: TGTGCCAGCTCACCACCGGGCGCTAGCTCTGGAAACACCATATATTTT.

This chain uses TRBV9 with TRBJ1-2, with 7 nucleotides matching TRBD1. In germline, CDR1 is SGDLS, CDR2 YYNGEE. The CDR3 runs to 14 residues. V dropped 2 bases and J dropped 5; count of bases not matched to a gene: 6. CDR3 DNA: TGTGCCAGCAGCGTCTCCGGGACAGAATATGGCTACACCTTC. It codes for CASSVSGTEYGYTF. The full variable domain, in which reference TRBV9 and TRBJ1-2 provide the parts outside the CDR3, is DSGVTQTPKHLITATGQRVTLRCSPRSGDLSVYWYQQSLDQGLQFLIQYYNGEERAKGNILERFSAQQFPDLHSELNLSSLELGDSALYFCASSVSGTEYGYTFGSGTRLTVV.

This clone was found many times. The chain recombines TRBV5-5 with TRBJ2-7; 7 positions agree with TRBD2. The CDR3 totals 16 residues. V trimming: 4 bases; J trimming: 2 bases; junction bases outside the gene matches: 12. Germline V gene data show CDR1 as SGHKS and CDR2 as YYEKEE (reference sequence). Here the CDR3 reads CASSPTDSAGTYEQYF. The CDR3 DNA is TGTGCCAGCAGCCCAACAGATTCAGCGGGGACCTACGAGCAGTACTTC.

The chain combines TRBV5-4 with TRBJ1-4; D is possibly TRBD1 (5 bases). Trimming shortened V by 4 bases and J by 7 bases, and 11 bases separated the two germline ends. The CDR3 runs 13 residues. The germline V gene has CDR1 SGHNT and CDR2 YYREEE (reference sequence). The CDR3 nucleotides read TGTGCCAGCAGCCGGGACGGTCCTGAAAAACTGTTTTTT. Residues: CASSRDGPEKLFF.

The J gene is TRBJ1-5, the V gene TRBV2; D might be TRBD1 (5 bases). From germline, CDR1 is SNHLY and CDR2 FYNNEI. V gave up 6 bases and J gave up 4 bases, with 19 bases separating them. The CDR3 extends over 16 amino acids. For the CDR3, the DNA is TGTGCCAGCAGCCCAGAGGGCAGGGCTTATAATCAGCCCCAGCATTTT. This encodes CASSPEGRAYNQPQHF.

The rearrangement uses TRBV19 and TRBJ2-1, with D unresolved. This CDR3 spans 16 amino acids. Germline V gene sequence: CDR1 LNHDA, CDR2 SQIVND (reference sequence). V lost 5 bases, J lost 1 base, and 15 bases lay in between. CDR3 loop: CASSAALPISYNEQFF. CDR3 nucleotide sequence: TGTGCCAGTAGTGCCGCCTTACCCATTTCCTACAATGAGCAGTTCTTC.